This is a list of T cell receptor beta chains from one sample in a study of T cell responses to AZD1222 COVID-19 vaccine. Using immunoSEQ multiplex PCR, the repertoire was profiled, and TCRdb retains in-frame clones only, with some absent. The sample shows over 150,000 clones, around 87% of them seen only once. The sample in question was peripheral blood, obtained on day 0 of AZD1222 vaccination. Receptor source: an adult in good health. Each CDR3 is given with its conserved first and last residue. Fields, in order: D gene, CDR3 length, V gene, J gene, clone size, CDR3 DNA, CDR3 protein. D genes are given only for firm matches. Where a row states a size, it is once, few, many or the class of an expanded clone; other rows omit it.

.	16	TRBV19	TRBJ1-2	.	TGTGCCAGTAGCCGAAACCGGGATGCTAATTTCCCTGGCTACACCTTC	CASSRNRDANFPGYTF
.	12	TRBV28	TRBJ1-3	.	TGTGCCAGCAGGGGGTTGGGAAACACCATATATTTT	CASRGLGNTIYF
TRBD2	16	TRBV7-2	TRBJ2-3	.	TGTGCCAGCAGCCCGACCCTAGCGGAGAGCACAGATACGCAGTATTTT	CASSPTLAESTDTQYF
.	12	TRBV18	TRBJ1-1	.	TGTGCCAGCTCACCGGACATGGATAAAGCTTTCTTT	CASSPDMDKAFF
.	15	TRBV11-2	TRBJ1-4	.	TGTGCCAGCAGCGTCCAGAGAGCAACTAATGAAAAACTGTTTTTT	CASSVQRATNEKLFF
.	15	TRBV9	TRBJ1-1	.	TGTGCCAGCAGCGTAGGCCCAGGAATGAACACTGAAGCTTTCTTT	CASSVGPGMNTEAFF
TRBD1	19	TRBV3-1/TRBV3-2	TRBJ1-4	.	TGTGCCAGCAGCCAGACGGGTCGGGGGACAGGACTGGAGAATGAAAAACTGTTTTTT	CASSQTGRGTGLENEKLFF
.	15	TRBV5-4	TRBJ2-7	.	TGTGCCAGCAGCCCTGGTGGGGCTCTAGTCTACGAGCAGTACTTC	CASSPGGALVYEQYF
.	14	TRBV6-5	TRBJ2-1	.	TGTGCCAGCAGTTACTCGAGGGCGGACAATGAGCAGTTCTTC	CASSYSRADNEQFF
.	16	TRBV28	TRBJ1-5	.	TGTGCCAGCAGTCCGAACGGCGAAGGGCGAATGCAGCCCCAGCATTTT	CASSPNGEGRMQPQHF
TRBD1	15	TRBV7-9	TRBJ1-6	.	TGTGCCAGCAGCTTAGGGGGAGGGGGCAGGACACCCCTCCACTTT	CASSLGGGGRTPLHF
.	15	TRBV4-1	TRBJ2-2	.	TGCGCCAGCAGCCTGGGACACCCGAACACCGGGGAGCTGTTTTTT	CASSLGHPNTGELFF
TRBD2	13	TRBV3-1/TRBV3-2	TRBJ2-7	once	TGTGCCAGCAGCCAACTGGGGGGGGGCGAGCAGTACTTC	CASSQLGGGEQYF
.	12	TRBV12-3/TRBV12-4	TRBJ1-1	.	TGTGCCAGCAGTTTCACACAGAGGGAAGCTTTCTTT	CASSFTQREAFF
.	16	TRBV14	TRBJ2-7	.	TGTGCCAGCAGCCAAGAGCAGAACTCAGTACGCTACGAGCAGTACTTC	CASSQEQNSVRYEQYF
.	15	TRBV24-1	TRBJ1-2	.	TGTGCCACCAGTGAAGGGGGGGCCGGGGACTATGGCTACACCTTC	CATSEGGAGDYGYTF
TRBD1	16	TRBV27	TRBJ2-5	.	TGTGCCAGCAGTATTCGGGTGGGACAGCCCCAAGAGACCCAGTACTTC	CASSIRVGQPQETQYF
.	14	TRBV6-5	TRBJ1-1	.	TGTGCCAGCAGTTACCAACAGCAGAACACTGAAGCTTTCTTT	CASSYQQQNTEAFF
.	14	TRBV5-8	TRBJ2-5	few	TGTGCCAGCAGCTTGAGACAGGACCAAGAGACCCAGTACTTC	CASSLRQDQETQYF
TRBD2	19	TRBV19	TRBJ2-1	.	TGTGCCACCCAAACTACTCCTAGCGGGAGGGCCGGCTCCTACAATGAGCAGTTCTTC	CATQTTPSGRAGSYNEQFF
TRBD1	17	TRBV19	TRBJ1-4	.	TGTGCCAGTAGTATATCGGGACAGGGGACTCTTAATGAAAAACTGTTTTTT	CASSISGQGTLNEKLFF
.	12	TRBV7-9	TRBJ2-5	once	TGTGCCAGCAGCTTACTGAAAGAGACCCAGTACTTC	CASSLLKETQYF
.	13	TRBV12-3/TRBV12-4	TRBJ2-5	.	TGTGCCAGCAGAGAGCGGGTACAAGAGACCCAGTACTTC	CASRERVQETQYF
TRBD1	16	TRBV19	TRBJ1-6	.	TGTGCCAGTAGGGCCGGGACAGGGTCCTATAATTCACCCCTCCACTTT	CASRAGTGSYNSPLHF
.	12	TRBV12-3/TRBV12-4	TRBJ2-7	.	TGTGCCAGCAGCGACAGCACCTACGAGCAGTACTTC	CASSDSTYEQYF
.	14	TRBV10-1	TRBJ1-1	.	TGCGCCAGCAGTGAGTCGGTGGAGGGCACTGAAGCTTTCTTT	CASSESVEGTEAFF
TRBD2	17	TRBV4-1	TRBJ2-1	once	TGCGCCAGCAGCCATTCCGGGACTAGCGGGAGAATCCCTGAGCAGTTCTTC	CASSHSGTSGRIPEQFF
TRBD1	13	TRBV11-2	TRBJ1-2	.	TGTGCCAGCAGCTTCGGACAGGGAAGAGGCTACACCTTC	CASSFGQGRGYTF
TRBD1	14	TRBV5-6	TRBJ1-1	.	TGTGCCAGCAGCTCCCGGACAGGGAACACTGAAGCTTTCTTT	CASSSRTGNTEAFF
.	13	TRBV6-5	TRBJ1-1	once	TGTGCCAGCAGTTTCAGCAGTGGCACTGAAGCTTTCTTT	CASSFSSGTEAFF
.	12	TRBV9	TRBJ1-2	.	TGTGCCAGCAGCGGAAACAGGGAGGGCTACACCTTC	CASSGNREGYTF
TRBD2	17	TRBV25-1	TRBJ2-3	.	TGTGCCAGCAGTGATTCCCCAAGCGGGAGGACCACAGATACGCAGTATTTT	CASSDSPSGRTTDTQYF
TRBD1	15	TRBV11-2	TRBJ2-1	once	TGTGCCAGCAGCTCACTCCGGGACAGGGGAAATGAGCAGTTCTTC	CASSSLRDRGNEQFF
TRBD2	13	TRBV29-1	TRBJ2-1	.	TGCAGCGTTGGGCCTAGCGGTTACAATGAGCAGTTCTTC	CSVGPSGYNEQFF
.	11	TRBV27	TRBJ1-1	.	TGTGCCAGTGCCGGGTCCGGGGGAGCTTTCTTT	CASAGSGGAFF
.	13	TRBV7-3	TRBJ1-1	.	TGTGCCAGCAGCTTAGAGGGAAACACTGAAGCTTTCTTT	CASSLEGNTEAFF
.	17	TRBV28	TRBJ1-6	.	TGTGCCAGCAGTTCCATCACCCTAGGGCAGGGAAATTCACCCCTCCACTTT	CASSSITLGQGNSPLHF
.	17	TRBV14	TRBJ2-1	.	TGTGCCAGCAGCCAAGATCCCCCAGGAGTAACCTACAATGAGCAGTTCTTC	CASSQDPPGVTYNEQFF
.	11	TRBV2	TRBJ1-4	.	TGTGCCAGCAGTGATGACCGAAAACTGTTTTTT	CASSDDRKLFF
TRBD1	11	TRBV29-1	TRBJ2-7	.	TGCAGCGTTGCCCGACAGGGTTGGCCTTTATTC	CSVARQGWPLF
.	14	TRBV7-9	TRBJ1-1	.	TGTGCCAGCAGCTTACGAGGGGTGAACACTGAAGCTTTCTTT	CASSLRGVNTEAFF
.	13	TRBV13	TRBJ2-7	few	TGTGCCAGCAGCCCCCCGGGGGTGTACGAGCAGTACTTC	CASSPPGVYEQYF
.	17	TRBV18	TRBJ1-6	.	TGTGCCAGCTCGCCGACACGGCTTAGCTCCTATAATTCACCCCTCCACTTT	CASSPTRLSSYNSPLHF
TRBD1	14	TRBV6-5	TRBJ1-1	.	TGTGCCAGCAGGGTAGGGGGCATCGGCACTGAAGCTTTCTTT	CASRVGGIGTEAFF
.	14	TRBV6-1	TRBJ1-1	.	TGTGCCAGCAGTGATCCGGGGGAAAGGACTGAAGCTTTCTTT	CASSDPGERTEAFF
TRBD1	16	TRBV19	TRBJ2-3	.	TGTGCCAGTAACACCAATGACAGGGGTATCAATCAGCCCCAGTATTTT	CASNTNDRGINQPQYF
.	11	TRBV2	TRBJ2-5	.	TGTGCCAGCAACATCCGGGATGCCCAGTACTTC	CASNIRDAQYF
.	15	TRBV27	TRBJ2-3	.	TGTGCCAGCAGTTTAGGGGGGCGCGGCACAGATACGCAGTATTTT	CASSLGGRGTDTQYF
.	12	TRBV29-1	TRBJ1-3	.	TGCAGCGTTGTCAGCTCTGGAAACACCATATATTTT	CSVVSSGNTIYF
TRBD1	15	TRBV5-4	TRBJ1-1	once	TGTGCCAGCAGCTTGGGGGGAGGGGGCCACGCTGAAGCTTTCTTT	CASSLGGGGHAEAFF
.	13	TRBV7-3	TRBJ2-2	few	TGTGCCAGCAGCCCCCTGAACACCGGGGAGCTGTTTTTT	CASSPLNTGELFF
TRBD2	15	TRBV6-5	TRBJ2-7	.	TGTGCCAGCAGAGTAGCGGGGTCCCCCTCCTACGAGCAGTACTTC	CASRVAGSPSYEQYF
.	12	TRBV6-5	TRBJ1-1	.	TGTGCCAGCAGTACCAGGAACACTGAAGCTTTCTTT	CASSTRNTEAFF